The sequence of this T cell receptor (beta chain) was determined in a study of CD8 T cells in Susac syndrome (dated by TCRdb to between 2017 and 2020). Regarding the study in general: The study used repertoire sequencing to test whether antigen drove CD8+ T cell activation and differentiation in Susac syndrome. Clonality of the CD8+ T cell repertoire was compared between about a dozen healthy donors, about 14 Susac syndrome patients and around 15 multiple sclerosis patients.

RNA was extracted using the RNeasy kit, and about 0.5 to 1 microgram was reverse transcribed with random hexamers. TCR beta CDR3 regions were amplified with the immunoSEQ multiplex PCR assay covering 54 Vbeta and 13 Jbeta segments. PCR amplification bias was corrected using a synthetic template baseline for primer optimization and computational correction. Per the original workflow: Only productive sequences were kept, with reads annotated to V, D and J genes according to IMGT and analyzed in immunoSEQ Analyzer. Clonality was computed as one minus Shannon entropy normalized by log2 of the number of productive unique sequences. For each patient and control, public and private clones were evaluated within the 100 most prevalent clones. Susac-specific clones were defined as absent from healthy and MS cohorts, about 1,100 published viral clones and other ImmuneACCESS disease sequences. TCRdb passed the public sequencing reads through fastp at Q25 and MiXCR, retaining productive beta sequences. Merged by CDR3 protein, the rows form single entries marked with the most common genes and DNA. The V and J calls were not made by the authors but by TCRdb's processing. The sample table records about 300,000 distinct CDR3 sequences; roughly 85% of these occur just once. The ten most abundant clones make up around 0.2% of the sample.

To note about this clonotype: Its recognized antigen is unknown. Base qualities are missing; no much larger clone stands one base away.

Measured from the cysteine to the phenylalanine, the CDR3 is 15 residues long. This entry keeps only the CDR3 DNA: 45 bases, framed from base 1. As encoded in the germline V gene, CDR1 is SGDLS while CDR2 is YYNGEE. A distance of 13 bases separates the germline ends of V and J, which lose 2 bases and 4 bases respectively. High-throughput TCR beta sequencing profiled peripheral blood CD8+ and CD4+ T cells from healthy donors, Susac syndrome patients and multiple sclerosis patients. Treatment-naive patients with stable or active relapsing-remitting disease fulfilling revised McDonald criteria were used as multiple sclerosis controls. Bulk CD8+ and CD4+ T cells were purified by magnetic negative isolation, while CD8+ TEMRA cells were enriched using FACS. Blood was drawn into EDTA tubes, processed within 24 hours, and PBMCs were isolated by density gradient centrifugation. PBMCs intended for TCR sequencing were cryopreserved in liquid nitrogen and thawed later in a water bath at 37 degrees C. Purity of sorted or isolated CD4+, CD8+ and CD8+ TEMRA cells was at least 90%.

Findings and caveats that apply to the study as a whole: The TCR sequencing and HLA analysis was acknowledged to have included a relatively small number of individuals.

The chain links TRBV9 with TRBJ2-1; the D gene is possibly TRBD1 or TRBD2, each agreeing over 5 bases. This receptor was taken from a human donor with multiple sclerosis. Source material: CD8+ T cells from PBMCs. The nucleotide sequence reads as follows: TGTGCCAGCAGCGTCGGGACGGCCGCTTACAATGAGCAGTTCTTC. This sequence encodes CASSVGTAAYNEQFF.